This passage covers 27 T cell receptor beta chains from one sample sequenced in a study of OX40 agonist ivuxolimab in advanced cancers. Generated by immunoSEQ multiplex PCR, the TCRdb table keeps only in-frame clones and is missing some. The sample records 50,000 to 55,000 clones, around 87% being singletons. Source: CD4+ or CD8+ T cells sorted from blood, taken in a trial of the OX40 agonist ivuxolimab. These receptors were obtained from an adult with an advanced solid tumor such as melanoma, head and neck, liver or kidney cancer.

This clone was observed a single time. The rearrangement uses TRBV5-1 and TRBJ1-1; D remains ambiguous. CDR1 is SGHRS and CDR2 is YFSETQ in the germline V gene. V was clipped by 1 base and J by 4 bases, with 11 bases between them. The CDR3 length is 14 residues. CDR3 residues: CASSLQENPTEAFF. The CDR3 DNA reads TGCGCCAGCAGCTTGCAGGAAAACCCCACTGAAGCTTTCTTT.

This sequence joins TRBV9 and TRBJ2-2; unclear D gene. The length of the CDR3 is 15 residues. V lost 2 bases to trimming and J lost 0 bases, with 8 bases between them. Germline lookup yields CDR1 SGDLS and CDR2 YYNGEE. The CDR3 region has the DNA TGTGCCAGCAGCGTCCGCCGGGCGAACACCGGGGAGCTGTTTTTT. It encodes CASSVRRANTGELFF.

The CDR3 DNA reads as TGTGCCTGGACCCCTAGGGGAGGGACCTATGGCTACACCTTC. Its translation: CAWTPRGGTYGYTF. This chain connects TRBV30 to TRBJ1-2; a weak D match, TRBD1 (5 bases). The germline gives CDR1 GTSNPN, CDR2 SVGIG (reference sequence). This CDR3 has 14 amino acids. Trimming removed 4 bases at V and 4 bases at J, with 16 bases between.

V is TRBV28 and J is TRBJ2-5; 7 bases map to TRBD2. After removal of 5 bases from V and 5 bases from J, the junction contained 5 bases not matched to a gene. The CDR3 is 13 amino acids. Germline values: CDR1 MDHEN, CDR2 SYDVKM. The CDR3 spells CASSNQGGETQYF. Written as DNA, the CDR3 is TGTGCCAGCAGTAACCAGGGAGGGGAGACCCAGTACTTC.

The rearrangement links TRBV27 to TRBJ2-5; D unclear. Germline V lookup: CDR1 MNHEY, CDR2 SMNVEV (reference sequence). This CDR3 comprises 10 residues. Trimming removed 6 bases at V and 3 bases at J, with 2 bases between. The CDR3 region has the DNA TGTGCCAGCAGGAAAGAGACCCAGTACTTC. It encodes CASRKETQYF.

The CDR3 coding sequence is TGTGCCAGTAGTTTTTTAAATCAGCCCCAGCATTTT. This codes for CASSFLNQPQHF. This chain connects TRBV19 to TRBJ1-5; D ambiguous. Germline CDR1 LNHDA, CDR2 SQIVND (reference sequence). This CDR3 spans 12 amino acids. V lost 5 bases and J lost 4, with 6 bases in between. The variable domain in full, with the rest retrieved from reference TRBV19 and TRBJ1-5, is DGGITQSPKYLFRKEGQNVTLSCEQNLNHDAMYWYRQDPGQGLRLIYYSQIVNDFQKGDIAEGYSVSREKKESFPLTVTSAQKNPTAFYLCASSFLNQPQHFGDGTRLSIL.

This clone was recorded once. The chain carries TRBV5-6 and TRBJ2-2; no clear D. The CDR3 consists of 13 residues. V was trimmed by 4 bases and J by 7 bases, leaving 11 bases between them. The germline V gene has CDR1 SGHDT and CDR2 YYEEEE. The CDR3 DNA reads TGTGCCAGCAGCCGGGTGGAACGCGGGGAGCTGTTTTTT. This encodes CASSRVERGELFF.

The chain uses TRBV6-5 and TRBJ1-6, with D possibly TRBD1 on 5 matching bases. Germline V gene data show CDR1 as MNHEY and CDR2 as SVGAGI. This CDR3 contains 16 residues. V lost 0 bases and J 4 bases, leaving 10 bases between the germline ends. CDR3 residues: CASSYSSTAYNSPLHF. DNA of the CDR3: TGTGCCAGCAGTTACTCTTCGACAGCTTATAATTCACCCCTCCACTTT.

The rearrangement joins TRBV7-3 to TRBJ2-7; 7 bases fit TRBD2. CDR1 and CDR2 (germline): SGHTA, FQGTGA. Trimming at V came to 2 bases and at J to 3 bases, leaving 1 base not matched to a gene. CDR3 length: 13 amino acids. CDR3 in DNA: TGTGCCAGCAGCTTAGGCGGGGGCTACGAGCAGTACTTC. It specifies CASSLGGGYEQYF.

The rearrangement links TRBV10-3 to TRBJ2-1, with TRBD1 identical over 7 bases. Unmatched junction bases numbered 13, after V lost 0 bases and J lost 8 bases. The V gene's germline CDR1 is ENHRY and CDR2 SYGVKD. The CDR3 spans 17 residues. The CDR3 nucleotides are TGTGCCATCAGTGAGTCGAAGCTTTGGGACAGTCCCCATGAGCAGTTCTTC. Its translation: CAISESKLWDSPHEQFF.

The chain carries TRBV5-1 and TRBJ2-3; possibly TRBD2 for D (5 bases). The CDR3 extends over 16 amino acids. The V gene lost 0 bases and the J gene lost 6 bases, with 17 bases spanning the gap. Germline V lookup: CDR1 SGHRS, CDR2 YFSETQ. The CDR3: CASSLGGSGVRDTQYF. The CDR3 DNA sequence: TGCGCCAGCAGCTTGGGTGGGAGTGGGGTCCGGGATACGCAGTATTTT.

The count of this clone is one. The CDR3 DNA reads as TGTGCCAGTAGTTCGACAGTGAACACTGAAGCTTTCTTT. Protein product: CASSSTVNTEAFF. The V and J genes are TRBV19 and TRBJ1-1; possibly TRBD1 for D (5 bases). Germline CDR1 reads LNHDA; CDR2 reads SQIVND (reference sequence). V shed 5 bases and J shed 0 bases, with 7 bases lying between them. The CDR3 loop spans 13 amino acids.

On this clone itself: Other DNA sequences from this sample encode an identical CDR3 as well. The rearrangement links TRBV19 to TRBJ2-7; D gene unclear. V was shortened by 3 bases and J by 3 bases, with 12 bases between the two germline ends. The CDR3 contains 14 residues. The V gene's germline CDR1 is LNHDA and CDR2 SQIVND (reference sequence). Here the CDR3 DNA reads TGTGCCAGTAGTATTGGAAGAGGATACTACGAGCAGTACTTC. This sequence encodes CASSIGRGYYEQYF. The full variable domain, its missing parts supplied by reference TRBV19 and TRBJ2-7, is DGGITQSPKYLFRKEGQNVTLSCEQNLNHDAMYWYRQDPGQGLRLIYYSQIVNDFQKGDIAEGYSVSREKKESFPLTVTSAQKNPTAFYLCASSIGRGYYEQYFGPGTRLTVT.

The chain employs TRBV6-1 and TRBJ1-4; the D is unclear. There are 14 residues in the CDR3. Germline assignment: CDR1 MNHNS and CDR2 SASEGT. V lost 7 bases and J lost 3, with 12 bases in between. The CDR3 nucleotides are TGTGCCAGCAACTTATGGACGGCTAATGAAAAACTGTTTTTT. Amino acid sequence: CASNLWTANEKLFF.

The V and J genes are TRBV6-1 and TRBJ1-5; D possibly corresponds to TRBD1 (6 bases). In germline, CDR1 is MNHNS, CDR2 SASEGT. The CDR3 has 15 amino acids. Trimming took off 1 base at V and 7 bases at J, with 14 bases between the two ends. CDR3 loop: CASSEVVGGEQPQHF. For the CDR3, the DNA is TGTGCCAGCAGTGAAGTGGTAGGGGGGGAGCAGCCCCAGCATTTT.

V usage is TRBV28 and J usage is TRBJ2-7; D gene unclear. The germline V gene encodes CDR1 MDHEN and CDR2 SYDVKM. V was shortened by 5 bases and J by 2 bases, with 13 bases between the two germline ends. The CDR3 is 14 residues long. CDR3 residues: CASSQTDPPYEQYF. CDR3 bases: TGTGCCAGCAGTCAGACGGACCCCCCCTACGAGCAGTACTTC.

The V gene is TRBV4-1, the J gene TRBJ2-1; the match to TRBD2 covers 10 bases. J lost 6 bases, V lost 1 base, and 12 bases had no gene match. Germline lookup yields CDR1 MGHRA and CDR2 YSYEKL. This CDR3 has 18 residues. CDR3 amino acids: CASSQANKLAGLPNEQFF. CDR3 nucleotide sequence: TGCGCCAGCAGCCAAGCTAATAAACTAGCGGGATTGCCCAATGAGCAGTTCTTC.

This chain uses TRBV7-3 with TRBJ1-1; TRBD1 aligns across 7 bases. V shed 6 bases and J 5 bases; nucleotides not matched to a gene: 6. CDR1 is SGHTA and CDR2 is FQGTGA in the germline V gene. The CDR3 length is 13 residues. In DNA form, the CDR3 reads TGTGCCAGCAGACGACAGGGAGAAACTGAAGCTTTCTTT. Translation: CASRRQGETEAFF.

The J gene is TRBJ2-5, the V gene TRBV28; D is uncertain. The J call may be incorrect, as the DNA end agrees better with TRBJ2-7. The CDR3 contains 13 residues. Germline V gene lookup returns CDR1 MDHEN and CDR2 SYDVKM. The CDR3 region is CASSSAPGYEQYF. CDR3 sequence (DNA): TGTGCCAGCAGTTCCGCCCCAGGTTACGAGCAGTACTTC.

CDR3 DNA: TGTGCCAGCAGCTTAGTTCTGGGAATCCCTTACAATGAGCAGTTCTTC. Residues: CASSLVLGIPYNEQFF. This chain connects TRBV7-9 to TRBJ2-1; the D is unclear. CDR1 and CDR2 (germline): SEHNR, FQNEAQ (reference sequence). V was trimmed by 1 base and J by 4 bases, leaving 14 bases between them. The CDR3 has 16 amino acids.

The rearrangement uses TRBV5-1 and TRBJ2-7; D uncertain. This CDR3 spans 13 amino acids. CDR1 and CDR2 (germline): SGHRS, YFSETQ. The V and J ends lost 0 bases and 2 bases respectively, with 6 bases between them. The CDR3 loop reads CASSLGRPYEQYF. As DNA, the CDR3 is TGCGCCAGCAGCTTGGGTCGGCCCTACGAGCAGTACTTC.

V gene TRBV28 combines with J gene TRBJ1-2; D is unresolved. The germline V gene has CDR1 MDHEN and CDR2 SYDVKM. The CDR3 is 14 amino acids. V was pared by 5 bases and J by 6 bases, with 16 bases between. Here the CDR3 DNA reads TGTGCCAGCAGTCCACCCGGGGTGGTTAATGGCTACACCTTC. Residues: CASSPPGVVNGYTF.

The chain recombines TRBV7-8 with TRBJ1-5; D unresolved. This CDR3 has 15 residues. The germline gives CDR1 SGHVS, CDR2 FQNEAQ. V gave up 4 bases and J gave up 4 bases, with 14 bases separating them. The CDR3 sequence is CASSSQGRINQPQHF. As DNA, the CDR3 is TGTGCCAGCAGCTCGCAAGGACGGATAAATCAGCCCCAGCATTTT.

The chain's CDR3 is CASSFGPSTDTQYF. CDR3 nucleotide sequence: TGCGCCAGCAGCTTCGGGCCTAGCACAGATACGCAGTATTTT. The chain is built from TRBV5-1 and TRBJ2-3; D call uncertain. V was shortened by 2 bases and J by 0 bases, with 7 bases between the two germline ends. From germline, CDR1 is SGHRS and CDR2 YFSETQ. There are 14 residues in the CDR3.

The V and J genes are TRBV30 and TRBJ1-6, with D unresolved. The CDR3 is 14 amino acids. CDR1 and CDR2 (germline): GTSNPN, SVGIG (reference sequence). V dropped 3 bases and J dropped 0 bases, with 6 bases sitting between them. The CDR3: CAWRRSSYNSPLHF. CDR3 bases: TGTGCCTGGAGGCGGAGCTCCTATAATTCACCCCTCCACTTT.

The chain couples TRBV18 to TRBJ2-2; 7 bases are shared with TRBD1. The CDR3 contains 17 residues. The J segment lost 1 base and the V segment lost 1 base, leaving 6 bases of the junction unmatched. The germline V gene encodes CDR1 KGHSH and CDR2 LQKENI. CDR3 region: CASSPRLGTENTGELFF. In DNA form, the CDR3 reads TGTGCCAGCTCACCACGGCTCGGGACAGAGAACACCGGGGAGCTGTTTTTT.

V and J are TRBV6-1 and TRBJ1-4; 7 bases are a match to TRBD1. Trimming took 3 bases from V and 5 from J; bases not matched to a gene: 3. Per germline, CDR1 MNHNS and CDR2 SASEGT. The CDR3 has 14 residues. DNA of the CDR3: TGTGCCAGCAGTGACCGGGACAGCAATGAAAAACTGTTTTTT. Translating it yields CASSDRDSNEKLFF.